Sequencing of this T cell receptor beta chain was carried out in a study of vaccination and CD4 T cells after COVID-19. Overall study: Researchers treated cells with overlapping spike peptides taken from SARS-CoV-2, HCoV-NL63, HCoV-OC43 and HCoV-229E.

Noted treatment: roughly 10-day PBMC culture with coronavirus spike peptide pools or control peptides (ViraFEST assay). IL-2 at roughly 10 IU/ml and peptide pools at around 10 ug/ml were added to PBMCs cultured at roughly 2 million per well. This clonotype is judged medium-sized (0.01 to 0.1%). Its antigen is unknown. Once obtained from cultured CD4+ T cells, the DNA was sequenced using the Oncomine TCR Beta short-read assay. Cultured CD4+ T cells were the source of extracted genomic DNA. TCRdb reprocessed the PCR reads via MiXCR and lists one record per CDR3 protein. The sample holds about 14,000 distinct CDR3 sequences, about 48% seen once. Germline V gene data show CDR1 as LNHNV and CDR2 as YYDKDF (reference sequence). This CDR3 has 13 residues. J gave up 5 bases and V 5 bases, and 5 bases lay outside the gene matches.

The sample consisted of CD4+ T cells from blood, cultured in vitro, taken before SARS-CoV-2 vaccination. The receptor was derived from a human donor who had recovered from COVID-19. The V call is TRBV15, the J call TRBJ2-5; 7 bases map to TRBD2. The CDR3 nucleotides are TGTGCCACCAGCGACGTGGGGGGGGAGACCCAGTACTTC. This translates into CATSDVGGETQYF.